The 31 T cell receptor beta chains below were found in one sample sequenced in a study of T cells in localized non-small cell lung cancer. Sequencing used immunoSEQ multiplex PCR; TCRdb keeps in-frame clones, though not all of them. The sample lists 75,000 to 80,000 clones; around 90% were seen once. Source: peripheral blood, taken before any cancer treatment. These receptor sequences come from a woman aged 35-75 years with stage I squamous cell lung carcinoma.

The chain has TRBV30 and TRBJ2-1; 8 bases fit TRBD1. The germline CDR1 and CDR2 sequences are GTSNPN and SVGIG (reference sequence). The CDR3 has 13 residues. Trimming took 3 bases from V and 6 from J; bases not matched to a gene: 4. CDR3 residues: CAWSLDRANEQFF. In DNA form, the CDR3 reads TGTGCCTGGAGCCTGGACAGGGCCAATGAGCAGTTCTTC.

This clone was counted between two and nine times. Written as DNA, the CDR3 is TGTGCCAGCAGCTCCTACCCCCGGGCCGCAATTGCAATACCCCTCCACTTT. Encoded protein: CASSSYPRAAIAIPLHF. The chain couples TRBV5-5 to TRBJ1-6, with D uncertain. From germline, CDR1 is SGHKS and CDR2 YYEKEE (reference sequence). The CDR3 is made up of 17 amino acids. V gave up 3 bases and J gave up 12 bases, with 25 bases separating them.

The chain recombines TRBV6-5 with TRBJ1-1; D gene ambiguous. The CDR3 is 13 amino acids. V dropped 8 bases and J dropped 0 bases, with 10 bases sitting between them. Germline V lookup: CDR1 MNHEY, CDR2 SVGAGI. The CDR3 reads CASQRILNTEAFF. The CDR3, as DNA: TGTGCCAGCCAGCGGATCCTGAACACTGAAGCTTTCTTT.

The V call is TRBV12-5, the J call TRBJ2-1, with a tentative D call TRBD1 (6 bases). V was pared by 8 bases and J by 4 bases, with 21 bases between. Looked up from germline, CDR1 is LGHNT and CDR2 is FRNRAP. The CDR3 is made up of 16 amino acids. As DNA, the CDR3 is TGTGCTAGTTTCCCGGAAGACAGGTTCCTTTACAATGAGCAGTTCTTC. Protein sequence: CASFPEDRFLYNEQFF.

The sample holds one count of this clone. The rearrangement links TRBV10-3 to TRBJ1-1, with TRBD1 identical over 12 bases. The CDR3 covers 18 residues. Germline CDR1 ENHRY, CDR2 SYGVKD. Germline trimming cut 6 bases from V and 0 bases from J; bases unmatched to any gene: 11. CDR3 in amino acids: CAISVGTGGGRMNTEAFF. DNA of the CDR3: TGTGCCATCAGCGTTGGGACAGGGGGCGGACGTATGAACACTGAAGCTTTCTTT.

The CDR3 is CAWTRGEVSDTQYF. In DNA, the CDR3 is TGTGCCTGGACCCGGGGGGAGGTGTCAGATACGCAGTATTTT. The V and J genes are TRBV5-4 and TRBJ2-3; 7 nucleotides line up with TRBD2. Germline V gene sequence: CDR1 SGHNT, CDR2 YYREEE (reference sequence). The CDR3 spans 14 residues. The V segment lost 10 bases and the J segment 4 bases; nucleotides outside the gene matches: 12.

The rearrangement joins TRBV18 to TRBJ1-3; D gene unclear. Germline V gene lookup returns CDR1 KGHSH and CDR2 LQKENI. The CDR3 sequence is 14 residues long. The V gene lost 6 bases and the J gene lost 1 base, with 10 bases spanning the gap. This chain's CDR3 is CASSEGKSGNTIYF. In DNA form, the CDR3 reads TGTGCCAGCTCTGAAGGGAAGTCTGGAAACACCATATATTTT.

The chain is built from TRBV29-1 and TRBJ2-3; possible D gene TRBD2, 7 bases. V shed 0 bases and J shed 2 bases, with 12 bases lying between them. Germline CDR1 and CDR2: SQVTM and ANQGSEA. The length of the CDR3 is 15 residues. CDR3 residues: CSVEDQGRATDTQYF. The CDR3 nucleotides read TGCAGCGTTGAAGATCAGGGGAGGGCCACAGATACGCAGTATTTT.

In DNA, the CDR3 is TGTGCCAGCAGTGAGGGACCCTGGGATCCTGAAGCTTTCTTT. This gives the protein CASSEGPWDPEAFF. The chain employs TRBV6-1 and TRBJ1-1, with D perhaps TRBD1 (5 bases). CDR1 is MNHNS, CDR2 SASEGT, per germline. The CDR3 runs to 14 residues. With 3 bases removed from V and 6 bases from J, the gap between germline ends came to 14 bases.

V usage is TRBV6-5 and J usage is TRBJ1-2; 7 nucleotides align to TRBD1. CDR3 length: 13 amino acids. Germline V gene data show CDR1 as MNHEY and CDR2 as SVGAGI. Losses at the gene ends were 5 bases for V and 4 bases for J; bases not matched to a gene: 4. The CDR3 region has the DNA TGTGCCAGCAGTAAGACAGGGTTCTATGGCTACACCTTC. It translates to CASSKTGFYGYTF.

The chain combines TRBV5-4 with TRBJ2-7; D could derive from TRBD1 or TRBD2 (5 bases each). The V and J ends lost 1 base and 6 bases respectively, with 14 bases between them. There are 14 residues in the CDR3. The germline V gene encodes CDR1 SGHNT and CDR2 YYREEE (reference sequence). CDR3 nucleotide sequence: TGTGCCAGCAGCTTGCCCTGGGGGACGGGCGAGCAGTACTTC. Translating it yields CASSLPWGTGEQYF. The variable domain in full, completed from reference TRBV5-4 and TRBJ2-7, reads ETGVTQSPTHLIKTRGQQVTLRCSSQSGHNTVSWYQQALGQGPQFIFQYYREEENGRGNFPPRFSGLQFPNYSSELNVNALELDDSALYLCASSLPWGTGEQYFGPGTRLTVT.

The chain couples TRBV27 to TRBJ1-1; TRBD1 matches at 7 bases. The V and J ends lost 5 bases and 2 bases, in that order; junction bases with no gene match: 2. This CDR3 has 13 residues. Germline CDR1 is MNHEY and CDR2 is SMNVEV (reference sequence). CDR3: CASSGQVNTEAFF. The CDR3 DNA follows: TGTGCCAGCAGTGGACAGGTAAACACTGAAGCTTTCTTT.

This rearrangement joins TRBV7-3 to TRBJ2-5, with D perhaps given as TRBD1 or TRBD2 (6 bases each). V shed 5 bases and J shed 1 base, with 8 bases lying between them. The CDR3 covers 13 residues. Germline V CDR1 and CDR2: SGHTA, FQGTGA. Here the CDR3 reads CASSPGAQETQYF. CDR3 nucleotides: TGTGCCAGCAGCCCGGGGGCCCAAGAGACCCAGTACTTC.

This clone was observed a few times. The rearrangement joins TRBV7-8 to TRBJ1-2; D uncertain. This CDR3 has 16 amino acids. Germline V lookup: CDR1 SGHVS, CDR2 FQNEAQ. V lost 0 bases and J 0 bases, leaving 11 bases between the germline ends. This CDR3 reads CASSLAGVNTNYGYTF. The CDR3 DNA reads TGTGCCAGCAGCTTAGCGGGAGTGAATACTAACTATGGCTACACCTTC.

This sequence joins TRBV5-1 and TRBJ2-7; 9 bases fit TRBD1. Germline CDR1 and CDR2: SGHRS and YFSETQ. The CDR3 spans 13 residues. V trimming: 6 bases; J trimming: 2 bases; junction bases outside the gene matches: 3. The CDR3 sequence is CASTGQGPYEQYF. The CDR3 DNA reads as TGCGCCAGCACCGGACAGGGGCCCTACGAGCAGTACTTC.

This clone was detected once. V and J are TRBV27 and TRBJ2-1; D is possibly TRBD2 (5 bases). CDR3 size: 13 residues. Per the germline V gene, CDR1 is MNHEY and CDR2 is SMNVEV (reference sequence). The V end lost 2 bases, the J end lost 7 bases, and 9 bases lay between the germline ends. The chain's CDR3 is CASSLVAMNEQFF. DNA for the CDR3: TGTGCCAGCAGTTTAGTAGCGATGAATGAGCAGTTCTTC.

This clone was observed a handful of times. The chain carries TRBV2 and TRBJ1-5; no firm D call. V lost 1 base to trimming and J lost 2 bases, with 9 bases between them. The V gene's germline CDR1 is SNHLY and CDR2 FYNNEI. The CDR3 contains 15 residues. The CDR3, as DNA: TGTGCCAGCAGTGAAGAGTTTATAGGCAATCAGCCCCAGCATTTT. Its protein is CASSEEFIGNQPQHF.

The CDR3 is CASSPPQGAYEQYF. CDR3 nucleotide sequence: TGTGCCAGCTCACCACCGCAGGGGGCCTACGAGCAGTACTTC. The V call is TRBV18, the J call TRBJ2-7; 7 nucleotides match TRBD1. This CDR3 has 14 residues. From germline, CDR1 is KGHSH and CDR2 LQKENI. Unmatched junction bases numbered 1, after V lost 0 bases and J lost 2 bases. The whole variable domain, remainder taken from reference TRBV18 and TRBJ2-7, is NAGVMQNPRHLVRRRGQEARLRCSPMKGHSHVYWYRQLPEEGLKFMVYLQKENIIDESGMPKERFSAEFPKEGPSILRIQQVVRGDSAAYFCASSPPQGAYEQYFGPGTRLTVT.

This clone has a single count. The chain joins TRBV30 to TRBJ1-4; TRBD1 is a possible D gene (5 bases). CDR1 is GTSNPN, CDR2 SVGIG, per germline (reference sequence). The CDR3 contains 11 residues. Trimming cost V 3 bases and J 11 bases, with 10 bases left between them. The CDR3 is CAWRGAGKLFF. In DNA form, the CDR3 reads TGTGCCTGGAGAGGGGCAGGTAAACTGTTTTTT.

The gene calls are TRBV4-1 and TRBJ2-1; 7 positions agree with TRBD2. Germline CDR1 and CDR2: MGHRA and YSYEKL. V trimming: 1 base; J trimming: 5 bases; junction bases outside the gene matches: 5. CDR3 length equals 15 residues. The CDR3 here is CASSQARGVDNEQFF. CDR3 nucleotides: TGCGCCAGCAGCCAAGCCCGGGGGGTCGACAATGAGCAGTTCTTC.

This chain's CDR3 is CASSLAGGIGEKLFF. The CDR3 DNA sequence: TGTGCCAGCAGCTTAGCGGGGGGGATAGGGGAAAAACTGTTTTTT. The gene calls are TRBV7-2 and TRBJ1-4; tentatively, D is TRBD1 (5 bases). V was cut by 0 bases and J by 8 bases, with 13 bases left in between. In germline, CDR1 is SGHTA, CDR2 FQGNSA. The CDR3 is 15 amino acids.

The J gene is TRBJ2-2, the V gene TRBV19, with 9 bases lining up with TRBD2. CDR1 and CDR2 from the germline V gene are LNHDA and SQIVND (reference sequence). V was clipped by 6 bases and J by 4 bases; unmatched bases: 3. The CDR3 is made up of 14 amino acids. CDR3 DNA: TGTGCCAGTAGGGTGACTAGCGGCACCGGGGAGCTGTTTTTT. Protein: CASRVTSGTGELFF.

The V call is TRBV7-2, the J call TRBJ1-2; possible D gene TRBD1, 6 bases. V was cut by 2 bases and J by 7 bases, with 23 bases left in between. The CDR3 runs to 17 residues. Looked up from germline, CDR1 is SGHTA and CDR2 is FQGNSA. The chain's CDR3 is CASSLISFNRAGGGYTF. The CDR3 bases are TGTGCCAGCAGCTTAATATCCTTCAACAGGGCCGGTGGTGGCTACACCTTC.

A few counts support this clone. The chain couples TRBV5-1 to TRBJ2-1; 8 bases are shared with TRBD1. The CDR3 sequence is 17 residues long. The V gene end was trimmed by 2 bases and the J gene end by 3 bases; junction bases not matched to a gene: 10. Germline CDR1 is SGHRS and CDR2 is YFSETQ. CDR3 coding DNA: TGCGCCAGCAGCTTTTTACAGGGGGGAAATGGCTACAATGAGCAGTTCTTC. Its translation is CASSFLQGGNGYNEQFF.

The V call is TRBV5-8, the J call TRBJ1-1; D not resolved. CDR1 and CDR2 (germline): SGHTS, YDEGEE. The V gene lost 7 bases and the J gene lost 0 bases, with 13 bases spanning the gap. The CDR3 loop spans 14 amino acids. The CDR3 here is CASLAAELNTEAFF. The CDR3 coding sequence is TGTGCCAGCCTCGCAGCCGAATTGAACACTGAAGCTTTCTTT.

The CDR3 protein is CASSLGRILDYEQYF. The CDR3 nucleotides are TGTGCCAGCTCACTAGGGCGGATCTTGGACTACGAGCAGTACTTC. This chain uses TRBV18 with TRBJ2-7; no clear D. This CDR3 has 15 amino acids. The germline CDR1 and CDR2 sequences are KGHSH and LQKENI. Trimming cost V 4 bases and J 3 bases, with 16 bases left between them.

The chain couples TRBV6-6 to TRBJ1-5; D possibly corresponds to TRBD1 (5 bases). The V gene lost 6 bases and the J gene lost 3 bases, with 18 bases spanning the gap. CDR3 length: 16 amino acids. From germline, CDR1 is MNHNY and CDR2 SVGAGI (reference sequence). This chain's CDR3 is CASSKEGTHYNQPQHF. The CDR3 coding sequence is TGTGCCAGCAGCAAAGAGGGGACGCACTACAATCAGCCCCAGCATTTT.

Notes on this clone: Other DNA variants within this sample encode the same CDR3. This chain joins TRBV5-1 and TRBJ2-7; D ambiguous. V lost 1 base, J lost 3 bases, and 11 bases lay in between. Per the germline V gene, CDR1 is SGHRS and CDR2 is YFSETQ. The CDR3 extends over 14 amino acids. The DNA for the CDR3 is TGCGCCAGCAGCTTGAACCGGGCCAACTACGAGCAGTACTTC. It specifies CASSLNRANYEQYF. The full variable domain, with the rest looked up from reference TRBV5-1 and TRBJ2-7, is KAGVTQTPRYLIKTRGQQVTLSCSPISGHRSVSWYQQTPGQGLQFLFEYFSETQRNKGNFPGRFSGRQFSNSRSEMNVSTLELGDSALYLCASSLNRANYEQYFGPGTRLTVT.

This clone was seen only once. The chain couples TRBV7-8 to TRBJ2-2; tentative D call: TRBD2 (6 bases). V was pared by 5 bases and J by 2 bases, with 15 bases between. There are 16 residues in the CDR3. CDR1 is SGHVS, CDR2 FQNEAQ, per germline. The CDR3 DNA is TGTGCCAGCAGCCCCTCCCCGGGACTCAACACCGGGGAGCTGTTTTTT. Translated, it gives CASSPSPGLNTGELFF.

This chain joins TRBV6-5 and TRBJ2-5; no clear D gene. The CDR3 runs to 13 residues. Trimming took 7 bases from V and 5 from J, leaving 14 bases between them. Looked up from germline, CDR1 is MNHEY and CDR2 is SVGAGI. CDR3 protein: CASTSDLDETQYF. DNA for the CDR3: TGTGCCAGCACCTCGGACCTCGATGAGACCCAGTACTTC.

The genes are TRBV11-2 and TRBJ2-3; 7 bases are a match to TRBD1. This CDR3 is built from 16 residues. The J segment lost 4 bases and the V segment lost 3 bases, leaving 10 bases of the junction unmatched. Germline assignment: CDR1 SGHAT and CDR2 FQNNGV. The CDR3 here is CASSLPSTGYSDTQYF. The DNA of the CDR3 is TGTGCCAGCAGCTTGCCTTCGACAGGGTATTCAGATACGCAGTATTTT. The variable domain in full, completed from reference TRBV11-2 and TRBJ2-3, reads EAGVAQSPRYKIIEKRQSVAFWCNPISGHATLYWYQQILGQGPKLLIQFQNNGVVDDSQLPKDRFSAERLKGVDSTLKIQPAKLEDSAVYLCASSLPSTGYSDTQYFGPGTRLTVL.